These 20 T cell receptor beta chains came from one sample sequenced in a study of cytomegalovirus exposure and HLA in healthy donors. Primers for the PCR totalled 60 Vbeta and 13 Jbeta. This table comes from immunoSEQ multiplex PCR, and its TCRdb copy is limited to in-frame clones, with some not included. The sample holds roughly 100,000 clones, around 73% seen once. Input material: PBMCs. Every receptor here comes from a man aged 25 to 40 in good health and CMV-seronegative.

The V call is TRBV19, the J call TRBJ1-2; TRBD1 aligns across 9 bases. Germline-derived CDR1 and CDR2 are LNHDA and SQIVND (reference sequence). The CDR3 extends over 16 amino acids. J lost 0 bases, V lost 4 bases, and 6 bases had no gene match. The CDR3 reads CASSTTGGSANYGYTF. As DNA, the CDR3 is TGTGCCAGTAGTACGACAGGGGGTAGTGCTAACTATGGCTACACCTTC. Variable domain in full (rest from reference TRBV19 and TRBJ1-2): DGGITQSPKYLFRKEGQNVTLSCEQNLNHDAMYWYRQDPGQGLRLIYYSQIVNDFQKGDIAEGYSVSREKKESFPLTVTSAQKNPTAFYLCASSTTGGSANYGYTFGSGTRLTVV.

The count of this clone is one. The chain uses TRBV10-3 and TRBJ2-1; 8 nucleotides align to TRBD1. The CDR3 sequence is 15 residues long. J gave up 2 bases and V 2 bases, and 2 bases lay outside the gene matches. CDR1 and CDR2 from the germline V gene are ENHRY and SYGVKD. The CDR3, as DNA: TGTGCCATCAGTGAGACAGGGGGTACCTACAATGAGCAGTTCTTC. Its protein is CAISETGGTYNEQFF.

This clone was observed a few times. The chain joins TRBV6-1 to TRBJ1-5; 8 bases align to TRBD1. The CDR3 has 15 residues. The ends lost 4 bases at V and 3 bases at J; junction bases unmatched: 5. CDR1 is MNHNS and CDR2 is SASEGT in the germline V gene. The CDR3, as DNA: TGTGCCAGCAGTGCCGGGACAGGATACAATCAGCCCCAGCATTTT. Translated: CASSAGTGYNQPQHF.

The chain uses TRBV6-5 and TRBJ2-7; 7 bases match TRBD2. The V gene end was trimmed by 0 bases and the J gene end by 3 bases; junction bases not matched to a gene: 8. CDR3 size: 16 residues. From germline, CDR1 is MNHEY and CDR2 SVGAGI. In DNA, the CDR3 is TGTGCCAGCAGTTACTCGGGCTTGCGGGAGCACTACGAGCAGTACTTC. This codes for CASSYSGLREHYEQYF.

The chain recombines TRBV4-1 with TRBJ2-1, with D perhaps TRBD2 (6 bases). The germline V gene has CDR1 MGHRA and CDR2 YSYEKL. V lost 4 bases to trimming and J lost 8 bases, with 18 bases between them. This CDR3 contains 15 residues. The CDR3 DNA is TGCGCCAGCAGCCGGTTGACGGGAGACGGCTATGAGCAGTTCTTC. Translated: CASSRLTGDGYEQFF.

This chain connects TRBV4-1 to TRBJ1-4, with TRBD1 as a possible D gene (5 bases). This CDR3 comprises 14 residues. V was trimmed by 1 base and J by 6 bases, leaving 9 bases between them. Looked up from germline, CDR1 is MGHRA and CDR2 is YSYEKL. The CDR3 sequence: CASSQVRGYEKLFF. For the CDR3, the DNA is TGCGCCAGCAGCCAAGTTAGGGGATATGAAAAACTGTTTTTT.

The V and J genes are TRBV12-5 and TRBJ2-7; tentative D call: TRBD1 (6 bases). V was clipped by 3 bases and J by 3 bases, with 12 bases between them. Germline V gene sequence: CDR1 LGHNT, CDR2 FRNRAP. This CDR3 comprises 14 residues. CDR3 in amino acids: CASGLEGQLYEQYF. The CDR3 DNA reads as TGTGCTAGTGGTTTAGAGGGACAACTCTACGAGCAGTACTTC. Full variable domain (missing parts from reference TRBV12-5 and TRBJ2-7): DARVTQTPRHKVTEMGQEVTMRCQPILGHNTVFWYRQTMMQGLELLAYFRNRAPLDDSGMPKDRFSAEMPDATLATLKIQPSEPRDSAVYFCASGLEGQLYEQYFGPGTRLTVT.

The CDR3 reads CASSFTYEQYF. The CDR3 DNA is TGTGCCAGCAGCTTTACCTACGAGCAGTACTTC. J is TRBJ2-7 and V is TRBV5-5, with D unclear. The CDR3 has 11 amino acids. The germline V and J ends were trimmed by 2 bases and 2 bases, with 2 bases remaining between them. CDR1 is SGHKS and CDR2 is YYEKEE in the germline V gene (reference sequence).

The gene calls are TRBV4-1 and TRBJ1-1; 7 nucleotides match TRBD1. V was clipped by 4 bases and J by 1 base; unmatched bases: 12. This CDR3 contains 17 residues. Germline V CDR1 and CDR2: MGHRA, YSYEKL. The CDR3 sequence: CASSPYRLTGKNTEAFF. As DNA, the CDR3 is TGCGCCAGCAGCCCATACCGACTGACAGGGAAGAACACTGAAGCTTTCTTT.

The chain employs TRBV6-6 and TRBJ2-7; 7 nucleotides agree with TRBD1. Looked up from germline, CDR1 is MNHNY and CDR2 is SVGAGI (reference sequence). After removal of 2 bases from V and 2 bases from J, the junction contained 9 bases not matched to a gene. This CDR3 region has 16 residues. CDR3 nucleotides: TGTGCCAGCAGTTACCCCGGACAGGACCCTACCTACGAGCAGTACTTC. It specifies CASSYPGQDPTYEQYF.

This clone was recorded once. V gene TRBV18 combines with J gene TRBJ2-7; D remains ambiguous. The CDR3 spans 14 residues. V lost 3 bases, J lost 3 bases, and 12 bases lay in between. CDR1 and CDR2 from the germline V gene are KGHSH and LQKENI. The CDR3 loop reads CASSPWAPDYEQYF. The CDR3 DNA reads as TGTGCCAGCTCACCCTGGGCCCCGGACTACGAGCAGTACTTC.

V gene TRBV9 combines with J gene TRBJ2-2; 11 nucleotides match TRBD1. Trimming at V came to 4 bases and at J to 6 bases, leaving 8 bases not matched to a gene. The CDR3 length is 16 residues. Germline CDR1 reads SGDLS; CDR2 reads YYNGEE. CDR3 loop: CASSPKDRGLSGELFF. The CDR3 coding sequence is TGTGCCAGCAGCCCCAAGGACAGGGGGCTTTCCGGGGAGCTGTTTTTT.

V is TRBV11-3 and J is TRBJ2-2; possibly TRBD2 for D (5 bases). The CDR3 has 14 amino acids. Germline CDR1 reads SGHNT; CDR2 reads YENEEA. The V end lost 1 base, the J end lost 6 bases, and 9 bases lay between the germline ends. The CDR3 DNA follows: TGTGCCAGCAGCTTAGGACTAAAGCCCGGGGAGCTGTTTTTT. Translation gives CASSLGLKPGELFF. Looking up the rest from reference TRBV11-3 and TRBJ2-2 gives the full variable domain: EAGVVQSPRYKIIEKKQPVAFWCNPISGHNTLYWYLQNLGQGPELLIRYENEEAVDDSQLPKDRFSAERLKGVDSTLKIQPAELGDSAVYLCASSLGLKPGELFFGEGSRLTVL.

The CDR3 DNA is TGTGCCAGTAGTATAGAGGGCGCTTCAGCTTTCTTT. Protein product: CASSIEGASAFF. This chain joins TRBV19 and TRBJ1-1; D remains unclear. The CDR3 runs 12 residues. The V gene's germline CDR1 is LNHDA and CDR2 SQIVND (reference sequence). V gave up 0 bases and J gave up 10 bases, with 9 bases separating them.

With respect to this clone: At one end the junction does not follow the germline gene, possibly because of a read error. The rearrangement links TRBV9 to TRBJ1-1; D might be TRBD1 (5 bases). Per germline, CDR1 SGDLS and CDR2 YYNGEE. This CDR3 has 14 residues. CDR3 in DNA: TGTGTCAGCAGCGTGGGGGGGGGAAACACTGAAGCTTTCTTT. This gives the protein CVSSVGGGNTEAFF.

V usage is TRBV6-5 and J usage is TRBJ2-7, with 9 bases identical to TRBD1. Germline CDR1 reads MNHEY; CDR2 reads SVGAGI. The J segment lost 5 bases and the V segment lost 6 bases, leaving 11 bases of the junction unmatched. The CDR3 sequence is 15 residues long. The CDR3 region is CASSNWGTGRNEQYF. The CDR3 region has the DNA TGTGCCAGCAGCAACTGGGGGACAGGGAGGAACGAGCAGTACTTC.

The V call is TRBV4-1, the J call TRBJ2-5; TRBD1 aligns across 8 bases. This CDR3 is 12 amino acids long. Trimming took 4 bases from V and 8 from J; bases not matched to a gene: 3. CDR1 and CDR2 (germline): MGHRA, YSYEKL. The CDR3 region has the DNA TGCGCCAGCAGCCGTCCAGGGGGCACCCAGTACTTC. Amino acid sequence: CASSRPGGTQYF.

This chain uses TRBV6-5 with TRBJ2-3; D possibly corresponds to TRBD1 (5 bases). Germline V gene lookup returns CDR1 MNHEY and CDR2 SVGAGI. Trimming stripped 2 bases from V and 2 bases from J, with 8 bases between. The CDR3 has 14 amino acids. CDR3 nucleotide sequence: TGTGCCAGCAGTTACGAAGGGGCCACAGATACGCAGTATTTT. It codes for CASSYEGATDTQYF.

The rearrangement uses TRBV5-8 and TRBJ2-7; 10 bases are a match to TRBD2. V lost 5 bases, J lost 2 bases, and 4 bases stayed unmatched. CDR1 and CDR2 (germline): SGHTS, YDEGEE. The CDR3 is 14 residues long. The CDR3 loop is CASRERGGTYEQYF. CDR3 bases: TGTGCCAGCAGGGAGCGGGGGGGAACCTACGAGCAGTACTTC.

This clone was seen a few times. An end of the junction does not agree with germline; a read error may underlie this. The chain uses TRBV27 and TRBJ2-7; possibly TRBD2 for D (6 bases). The CDR3 is 12 amino acids. CDR1 and CDR2 from the germline V gene are MNHEY and SMNVEV (reference sequence). This CDR3 is CASSLLGTPMHF. The CDR3 DNA sequence: TGTGCCAGCAGTTTATTGGGGACTCCGATGCACTTC.